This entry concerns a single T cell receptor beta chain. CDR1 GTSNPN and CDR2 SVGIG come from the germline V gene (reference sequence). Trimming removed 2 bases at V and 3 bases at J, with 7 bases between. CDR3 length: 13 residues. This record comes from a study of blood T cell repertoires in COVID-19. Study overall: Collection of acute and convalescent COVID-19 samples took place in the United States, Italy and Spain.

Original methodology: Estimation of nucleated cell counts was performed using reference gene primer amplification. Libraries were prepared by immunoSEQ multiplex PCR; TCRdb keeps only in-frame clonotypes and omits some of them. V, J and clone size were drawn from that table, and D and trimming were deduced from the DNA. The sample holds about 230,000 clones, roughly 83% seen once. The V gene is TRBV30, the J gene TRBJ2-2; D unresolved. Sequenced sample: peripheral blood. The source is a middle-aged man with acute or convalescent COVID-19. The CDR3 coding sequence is TGTGCCTGGAGTCTCCACTACACCGGGGAGCTGTTTTTT. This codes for CAWSLHYTGELFF.